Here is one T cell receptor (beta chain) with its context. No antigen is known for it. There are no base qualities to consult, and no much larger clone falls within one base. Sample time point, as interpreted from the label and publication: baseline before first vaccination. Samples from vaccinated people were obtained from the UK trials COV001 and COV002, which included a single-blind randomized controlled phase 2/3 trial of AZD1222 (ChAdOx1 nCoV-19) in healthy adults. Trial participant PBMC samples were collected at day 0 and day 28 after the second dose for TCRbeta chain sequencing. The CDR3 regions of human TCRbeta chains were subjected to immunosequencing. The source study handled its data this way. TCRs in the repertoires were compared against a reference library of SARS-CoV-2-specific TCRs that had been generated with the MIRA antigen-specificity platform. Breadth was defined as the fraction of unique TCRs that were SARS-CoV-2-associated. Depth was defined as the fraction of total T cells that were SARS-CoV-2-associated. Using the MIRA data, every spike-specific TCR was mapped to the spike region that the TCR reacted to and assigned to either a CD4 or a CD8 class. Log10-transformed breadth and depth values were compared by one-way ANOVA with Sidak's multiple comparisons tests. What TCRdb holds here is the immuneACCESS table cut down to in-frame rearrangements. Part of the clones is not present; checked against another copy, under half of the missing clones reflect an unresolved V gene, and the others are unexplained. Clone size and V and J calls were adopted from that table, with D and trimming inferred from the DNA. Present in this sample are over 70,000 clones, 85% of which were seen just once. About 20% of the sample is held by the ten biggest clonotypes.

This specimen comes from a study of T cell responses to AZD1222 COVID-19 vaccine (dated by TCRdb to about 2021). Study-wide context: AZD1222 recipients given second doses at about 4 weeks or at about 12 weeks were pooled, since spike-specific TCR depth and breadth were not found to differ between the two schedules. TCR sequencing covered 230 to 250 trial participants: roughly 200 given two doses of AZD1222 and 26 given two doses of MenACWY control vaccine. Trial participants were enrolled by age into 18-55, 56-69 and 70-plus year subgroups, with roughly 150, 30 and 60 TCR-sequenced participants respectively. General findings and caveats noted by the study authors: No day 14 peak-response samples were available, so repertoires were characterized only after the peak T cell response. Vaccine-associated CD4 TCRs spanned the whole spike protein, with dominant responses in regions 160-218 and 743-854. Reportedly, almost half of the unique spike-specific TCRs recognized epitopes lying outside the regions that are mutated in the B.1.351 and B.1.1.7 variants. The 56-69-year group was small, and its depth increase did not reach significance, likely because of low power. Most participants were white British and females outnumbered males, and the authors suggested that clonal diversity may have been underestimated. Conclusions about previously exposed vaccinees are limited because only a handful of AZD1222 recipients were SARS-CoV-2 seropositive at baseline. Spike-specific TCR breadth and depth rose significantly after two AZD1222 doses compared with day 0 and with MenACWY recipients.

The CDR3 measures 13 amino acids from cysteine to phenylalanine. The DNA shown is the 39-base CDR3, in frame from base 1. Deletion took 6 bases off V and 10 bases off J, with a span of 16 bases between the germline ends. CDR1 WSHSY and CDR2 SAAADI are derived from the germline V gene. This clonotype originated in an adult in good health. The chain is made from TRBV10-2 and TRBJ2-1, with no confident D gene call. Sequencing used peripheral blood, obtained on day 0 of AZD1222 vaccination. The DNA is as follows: TGCGCCAGCAGACAAAGAACCCAGGAAGAGCAGTTCTTC. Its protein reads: CASRQRTQEEQFF.